A selection of T cell receptor beta chains follows, all from one sample in a study of T cells in Graves' hyperthyroidism and ophthalmopathy. TCRdb reanalysed the multiplex PCR reads using MiXCR and keeps one entry per CDR3 protein. The table lists roughly 700,000 distinct CDR3 sequences, 17% of them singletons. Material: blood. Receptors were obtained from a man in his forties or fifties with Graves' hyperthyroidism. Each CDR3 is given with its conserved first and last residue. A D gene is named only where the DNA matches it firmly. Size is omitted from some rows. Given values are once, few, many or a class for expanded clones.

v_call	clone_size	j_call	d_call	cdr3_nt	cdr3_aa
TRBV7-2	many	TRBJ2-5	TRBD2	TGTGCCAGCAGCTTAGCGCTAGCGGGAGGCCAAGAGACCCAGTACTTC	CASSLALAGGQETQYF
TRBV30	few	TRBJ1-2	TRBD1	TGTGCCTGCACGGGACAGGGTATCGGCTACACCTTC	CACTGQGIGYTF
TRBV14	many	TRBJ2-1	TRBD1	TGTGCCAGCAGCCACCGACATTTGCCAGGACAGGGGTACAATGAGCAGTTCTTC	CASSHRHLPGQGYNEQFF
TRBV28	NA	TRBJ1-2	NA	TGTGCCAGCAGGATAACGGAGAACTATGGCTACACCTTC	CASRITENYGYTF
TRBV25-1	NA	TRBJ1-5	TRBD1	TGTGCCAGCAGTGAACAGGGGGCAGGCAATCAGCCCCAGCATTTT	CASSEQGAGNQPQHF
TRBV6-1	few	TRBJ2-7	NA	TGTGCCAGCAGCACAGTAGCCCGGGCCGGTTTGGGCGAGCAGTACTTC	CASSTVARAGLGEQYF
TRBV20-1	NA	TRBJ1-2	NA	TGCAGTGCTAGAGGAGTAGCGTCAGGGGATGGCTACACCTTC	CSARGVASGDGYTF
TRBV7-9	many	TRBJ1-2	NA	TGTGCCAGCAGCTTAGAGACCGGAGCTAACTATGGCTACACCTTC	CASSLETGANYGYTF
TRBV12-3/TRBV12-4	NA	TRBJ2-1	NA	TGTGCCAGCAACAACCGGGACCGCCGGAGCAGGCAGTTCTTC	CASNNRDRRSRQFF
TRBV28	NA	TRBJ1-1	NA	TGTGCCAGCAGCAAAGCGTATACTGAAGCTTTCTTT	CASSKAYTEAFF
TRBV5-5	NA	TRBJ2-1	NA	TGTGCCAGCAGCTCTTACCGGGAGACCGGGTACAATGAGCAGTTCTTC	CASSSYRETGYNEQFF
TRBV27	NA	TRBJ1-2	TRBD1	TGTGCCAGCAGCCAAGGGGGCAGAGGCTATGGCTACACCTTC	CASSQGGRGYGYTF
TRBV6-2/TRBV6-3	NA	TRBJ2-1	NA	TGTGCCATTTCAGGAACAGGGACTAATGAGCAGTTCTTC	CAISGTGTNEQFF
TRBV20-1	many	TRBJ2-1	NA	TGCAGTGCTACGACTCAACCGACAGCTGGTTGGGAGCAGTTCTTC	CSATTQPTAGWEQFF
TRBV30	many	TRBJ2-7	NA	TGTGCCTGGGGTTATAGGTACGAGCAGTACTTC	CAWGYRYEQYF
TRBV18	few	TRBJ2-1	TRBD2	TGTGCCAGCTCACCACCTGAAGCGGGAGGTCGAAATGAGCAGTTCTTC	CASSPPEAGGRNEQFF
TRBV7-9	NA	TRBJ2-7	TRBD1	TGTGCCAGCAGCGCTCGACAGGGGGGGGTCGGTGAGCAGTACTTC	CASSARQGGVGEQYF
TRBV28	NA	TRBJ1-1	NA	TGTGCCAGCAGTTTGAGCGGAGGGGGTGGCACTGAAGCTTTCTTT	CASSLSGGGGTEAFF
TRBV28	many	TRBJ2-3	TRBD2	TGTGCCAGCTCTAGCGGGAGGACCAGCACAGATACGCAGTATTTT	CASSSGRTSTDTQYF
TRBV6-4	NA	TRBJ2-1	TRBD1	TGTGCCAGCAGTGACTCCGTGACAGGGGATTTCAATGAGCAGTTCTTC	CASSDSVTGDFNEQFF
TRBV6-1	few	TRBJ1-3	TRBD1	TGTGCCAGCAGCGAAAAGACAGGGGGCTCTGGAAACACCATATATTTT	CASSEKTGGSGNTIYF
TRBV12-3/TRBV12-4	once	TRBJ1-1	NA	TGTGCCAGCGTTACCTGGAGTAACGAAGCTTTCTTT	CASVTWSNEAFF
TRBV2	many	TRBJ2-7	TRBD2	TGTGCCAGCAGGGGGACTAGCGGGAGAATCTACGAGCAGTACTTC	CASRGTSGRIYEQYF
TRBV20-1	NA	TRBJ2-7	NA	TGCAGTGCACTTGGGACGGACCCCTACGAGCAGTACTTC	CSALGTDPYEQYF
TRBV20-1	many	TRBJ2-3	NA	TGCAGTGCGCTGGAGGGCCCCACAGATACGCAGTATTTT	CSALEGPTDTQYF
TRBV6-2/TRBV6-3	many	TRBJ2-7	TRBD1	TGTGCCAGCAGTTACTCGTTCCGGTTTGACAGGGGTCAATTTTACGAGCAGTACTTC	CASSYSFRFDRGQFYEQYF
TRBV28	many	TRBJ1-2	NA	TGTGCCAGCAGTTTGAGCGAGCTTAACTATGGCTACACCTTC	CASSLSELNYGYTF